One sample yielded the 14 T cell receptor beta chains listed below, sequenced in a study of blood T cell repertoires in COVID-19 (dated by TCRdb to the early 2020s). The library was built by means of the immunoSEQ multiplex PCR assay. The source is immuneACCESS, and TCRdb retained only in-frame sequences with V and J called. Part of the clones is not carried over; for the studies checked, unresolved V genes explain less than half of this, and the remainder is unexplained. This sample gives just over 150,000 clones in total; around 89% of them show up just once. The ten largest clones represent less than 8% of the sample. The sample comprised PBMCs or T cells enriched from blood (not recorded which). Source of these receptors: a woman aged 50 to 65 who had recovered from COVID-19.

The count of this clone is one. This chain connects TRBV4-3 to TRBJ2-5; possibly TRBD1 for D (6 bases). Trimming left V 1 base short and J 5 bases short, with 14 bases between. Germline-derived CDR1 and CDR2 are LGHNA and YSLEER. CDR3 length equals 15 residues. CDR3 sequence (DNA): TGCGCCAGCAGCCAAGGCACAGGGCGTAGGGAGACCCAGTACTTC. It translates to CASSQGTGRRETQYF.

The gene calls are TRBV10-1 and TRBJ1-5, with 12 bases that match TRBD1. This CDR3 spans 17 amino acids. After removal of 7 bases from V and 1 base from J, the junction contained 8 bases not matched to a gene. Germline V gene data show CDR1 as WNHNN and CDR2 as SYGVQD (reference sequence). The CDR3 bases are TGCGCCAGCACTTTTGGGGACAGGGGGCCGAGCAATCAGCCCCAGCATTTT. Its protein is CASTFGDRGPSNQPQHF.

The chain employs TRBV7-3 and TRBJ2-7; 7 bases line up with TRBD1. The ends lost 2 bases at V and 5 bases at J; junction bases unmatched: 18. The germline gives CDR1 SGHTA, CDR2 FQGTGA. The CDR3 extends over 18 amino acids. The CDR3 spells CASSLERRQGRIFHEQYF. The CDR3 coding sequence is TGTGCCAGCAGCTTAGAGCGGCGACAGGGAAGGATCTTCCACGAGCAGTACTTC.

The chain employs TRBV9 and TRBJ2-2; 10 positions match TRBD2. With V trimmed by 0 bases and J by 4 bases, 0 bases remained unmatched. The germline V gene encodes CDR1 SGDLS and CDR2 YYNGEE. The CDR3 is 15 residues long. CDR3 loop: CASSVERGGTGELFF. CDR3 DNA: TGTGCCAGCAGCGTAGAGCGGGGGGGCACCGGGGAGCTGTTTTTT.

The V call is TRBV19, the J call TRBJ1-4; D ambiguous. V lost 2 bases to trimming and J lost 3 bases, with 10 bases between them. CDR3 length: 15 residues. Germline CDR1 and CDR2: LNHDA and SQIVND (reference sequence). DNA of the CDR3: TGTGCCAGTAGTATAAGATCCAACTCTAATGAAAAACTGTTTTTT. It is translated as CASSIRSNSNEKLFF.

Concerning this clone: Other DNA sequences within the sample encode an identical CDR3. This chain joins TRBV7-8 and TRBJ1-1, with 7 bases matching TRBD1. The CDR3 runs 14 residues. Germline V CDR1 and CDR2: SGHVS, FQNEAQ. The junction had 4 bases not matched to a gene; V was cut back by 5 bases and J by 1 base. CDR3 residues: CASSTQGGNTEAFF. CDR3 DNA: TGTGCCAGCAGCACCCAGGGGGGGAACACTGAAGCTTTCTTT.

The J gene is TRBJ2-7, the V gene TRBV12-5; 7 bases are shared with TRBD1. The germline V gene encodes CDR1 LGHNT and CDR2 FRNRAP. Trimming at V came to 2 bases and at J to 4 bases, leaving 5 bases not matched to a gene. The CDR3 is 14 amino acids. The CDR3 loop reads CASGLTGVLYEQYF. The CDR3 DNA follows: TGTGCTAGTGGTTTGACAGGGGTACTTTACGAGCAGTACTTC.

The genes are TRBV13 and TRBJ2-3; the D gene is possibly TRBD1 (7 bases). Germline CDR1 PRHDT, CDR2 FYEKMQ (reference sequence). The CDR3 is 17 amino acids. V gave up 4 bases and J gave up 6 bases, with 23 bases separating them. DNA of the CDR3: TGTGCCAGCAGCTCTTCCCTAACAAGTGCAGGGGGGGATACGCAGTATTTT. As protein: CASSSSLTSAGGDTQYF.

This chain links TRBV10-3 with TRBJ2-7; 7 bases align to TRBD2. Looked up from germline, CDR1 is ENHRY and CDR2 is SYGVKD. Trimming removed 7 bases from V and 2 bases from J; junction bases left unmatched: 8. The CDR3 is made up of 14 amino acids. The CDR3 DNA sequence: TGTGCCATCAATCTGGATGGGGGGGCCTACGAGCAGTACTTC. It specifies CAINLDGGAYEQYF.

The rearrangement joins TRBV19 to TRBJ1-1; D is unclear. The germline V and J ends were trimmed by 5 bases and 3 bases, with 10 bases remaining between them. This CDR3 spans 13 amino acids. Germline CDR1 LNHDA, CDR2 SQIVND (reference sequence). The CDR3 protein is CASSPRRDTEAFF. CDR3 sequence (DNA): TGTGCCAGTAGTCCAAGGAGGGACACTGAAGCTTTCTTT.

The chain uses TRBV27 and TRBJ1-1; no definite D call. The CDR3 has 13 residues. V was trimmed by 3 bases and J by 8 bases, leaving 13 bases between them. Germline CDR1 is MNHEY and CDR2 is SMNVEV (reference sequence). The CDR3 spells CASSFREGGEAFF. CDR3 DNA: TGTGCCAGCAGTTTCCGAGAAGGAGGCGAAGCTTTCTTT.

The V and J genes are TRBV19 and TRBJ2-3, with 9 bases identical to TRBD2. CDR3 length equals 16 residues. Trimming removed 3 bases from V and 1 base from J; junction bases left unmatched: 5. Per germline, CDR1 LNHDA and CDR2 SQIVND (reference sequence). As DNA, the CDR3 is TGTGCCAGTAGTATTATGCCTAGCGGGGGCACAGATACGCAGTATTTT. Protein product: CASSIMPSGGTDTQYF.

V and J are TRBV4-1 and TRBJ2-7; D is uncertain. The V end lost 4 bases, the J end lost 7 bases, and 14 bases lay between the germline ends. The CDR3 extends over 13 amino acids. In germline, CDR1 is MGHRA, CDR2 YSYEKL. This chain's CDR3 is CASSLETLREQYF. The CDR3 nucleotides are TGCGCCAGCAGCCTCGAGACACTCAGAGAGCAGTACTTC.

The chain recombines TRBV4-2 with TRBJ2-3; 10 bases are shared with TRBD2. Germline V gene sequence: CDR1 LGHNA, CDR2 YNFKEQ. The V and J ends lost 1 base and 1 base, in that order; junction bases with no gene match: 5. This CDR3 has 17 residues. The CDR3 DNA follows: TGTGCCAGCAGCCAAGGCTCTAGCGGGGGAGGCACAGATACGCAGTATTTT. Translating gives CASSQGSSGGGTDTQYF.